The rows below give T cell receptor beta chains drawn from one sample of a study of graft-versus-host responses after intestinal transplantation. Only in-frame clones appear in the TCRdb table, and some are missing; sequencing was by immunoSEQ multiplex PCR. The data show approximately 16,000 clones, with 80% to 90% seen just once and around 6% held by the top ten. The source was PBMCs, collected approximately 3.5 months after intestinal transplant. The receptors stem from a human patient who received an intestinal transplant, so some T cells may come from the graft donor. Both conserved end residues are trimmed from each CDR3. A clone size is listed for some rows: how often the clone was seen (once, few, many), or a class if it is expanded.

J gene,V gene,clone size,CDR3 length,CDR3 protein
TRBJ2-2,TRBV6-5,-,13,ASCFGSANTGELF
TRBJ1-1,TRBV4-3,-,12,ASSQGGENTEAF
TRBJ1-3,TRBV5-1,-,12,ASKSGFSGNTIY
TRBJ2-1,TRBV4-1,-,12,ASSQDFGVDEQF
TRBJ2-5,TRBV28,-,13,ASSLGYRDQETQY
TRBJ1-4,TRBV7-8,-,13,ASSSPGATNEKLF
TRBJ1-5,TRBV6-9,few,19,ASSPGQGDGQSIISNQPQH
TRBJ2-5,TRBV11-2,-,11,ASRGRGREAQY
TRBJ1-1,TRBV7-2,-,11,ASSYQGKTEAF
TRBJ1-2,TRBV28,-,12,ASSWGQGDYGYT
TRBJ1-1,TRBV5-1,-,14,ASSAFPGPMNTEAF
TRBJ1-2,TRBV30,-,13,AWDLSTGISYGYT
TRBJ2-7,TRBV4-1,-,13,ASSQVTGGSYEQY
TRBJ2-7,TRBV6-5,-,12,ASSEGKGPYEQY
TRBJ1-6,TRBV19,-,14,ASSIVTTQGYSPLH
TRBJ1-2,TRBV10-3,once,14,AISNIYRDANYGYT
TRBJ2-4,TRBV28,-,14,ATLGSLGRAKNIQY
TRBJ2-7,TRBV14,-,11,ASSLGMRYEQY
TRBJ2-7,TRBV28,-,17,ASSFSRSLQGPTSGEQY
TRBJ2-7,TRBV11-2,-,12,ASSSLAIPYEQY
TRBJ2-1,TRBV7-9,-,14,ASSITPAPAYNEQF
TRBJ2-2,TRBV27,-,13,ASSLLNPPAGELF
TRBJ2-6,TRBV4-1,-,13,ASSQDQGGANVLT
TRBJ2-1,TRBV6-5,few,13,ASSPSLGARNEQF
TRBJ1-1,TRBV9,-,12,ASSVGALNTEAF
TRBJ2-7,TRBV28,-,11,ASSPDLVYEQY
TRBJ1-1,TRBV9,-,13,ASSVGSEGNTEAF
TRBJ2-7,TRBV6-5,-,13,ASSSHSGSSYEQY
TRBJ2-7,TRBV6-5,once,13,ASSYASGSSYEQY
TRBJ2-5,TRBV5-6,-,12,ASSLWVPWETQY
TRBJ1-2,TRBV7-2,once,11,ASSLVGSYGYT
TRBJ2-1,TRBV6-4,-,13,ASSDSSGSYNEQF
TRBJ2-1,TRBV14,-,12,ASSLRDRNNEQF
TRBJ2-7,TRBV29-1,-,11,SAKPRGREEQY
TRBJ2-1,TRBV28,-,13,ASRTDMSSYNEQF
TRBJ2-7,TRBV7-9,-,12,ASSQGERTYEQY
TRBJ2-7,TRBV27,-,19,ASTSPSGRAPGVKSSYEQY
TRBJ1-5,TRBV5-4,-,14,ASSLRDSHSNQPQH
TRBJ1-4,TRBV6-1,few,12,ASATGDVNEKLF
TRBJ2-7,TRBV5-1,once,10,ASSLGVYEQY
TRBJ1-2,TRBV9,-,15,ASSATEEKTASYGYT
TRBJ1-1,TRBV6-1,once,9,ASAKNTEAF
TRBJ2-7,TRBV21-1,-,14,ASSKFLTGRSYEQY
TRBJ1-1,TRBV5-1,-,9,ASSLGVTAF
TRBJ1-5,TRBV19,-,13,ASSIEGVSNQPQH
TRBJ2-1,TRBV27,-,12,ASSYSGWGNEQF
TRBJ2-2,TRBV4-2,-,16,ASGSKLAGGPDTGELF
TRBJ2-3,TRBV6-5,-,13,ASSSPSGIPDTQY
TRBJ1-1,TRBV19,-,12,ASTQTGTDTEAF
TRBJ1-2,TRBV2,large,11,ARGQEEYYGYT
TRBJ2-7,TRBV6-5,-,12,ASSYGGRAYEQY
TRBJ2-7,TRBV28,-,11,ASTPRRIAEQY
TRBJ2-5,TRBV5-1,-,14,ASKIQQAGVGETQY
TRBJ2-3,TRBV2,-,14,ASRTGSGGATDTQY
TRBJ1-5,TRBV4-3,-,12,ASSQGQGAQPQH
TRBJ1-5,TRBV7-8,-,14,ASSPGGQGSYQPQH
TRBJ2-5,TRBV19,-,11,ASSSLVGKTQY
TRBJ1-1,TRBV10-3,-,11,AIRRQGNTEAF
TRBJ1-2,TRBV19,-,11,ASSTTGTGDYT